This is a list of T cell receptor beta chains from one sample in a study of T cells expressing NK-cell markers. TCRdb re-called the 5' RACE reads, yielding one record per CDR3 amino acid sequence without DNA. The table for this sample gives 150,000 to 180,000 distinct CDR3 sequences. The source material was blood T cells: a sorted CD56 or NKG2C T cell subset, CD4+ or CD8+ T cells, or bulk PBMC T cells (not recorded which). The receptors here all came from a woman aged 45-65 years in good health. Each CDR3 is given with its conserved first and last residue.

TRBJ2-1 TRBV2 CASIPGDSYNEQFF
TRBJ2-3 TRBV5-6 CASSQAADTQYF
TRBJ2-5 TRBV4-1 CASSQDWVVTLETQYF
TRBJ2-3 TRBV27 CASTGLVTDTQYF
TRBJ2-1 TRBV4-1 CASSQEGLAISSYNEQFF
TRBJ2-1 TRBV5-4 CASRDGTSTEFF
TRBJ2-3 TRBV4-1 CASSQLFPSTDTQYF
TRBJ1-6 TRBV5-1 CASSLVGTRSSYNSPLHF
TRBJ2-5 TRBV7-9 CASSSSREGWETQYF
TRBJ1-1 TRBV6-5 CASVTSRGVNTEAFF
TRBJ2-7 TRBV27 CASSDSGSYEQYF
TRBJ2-1 TRBV12-3/TRBV12-4 CASSPRTAERFF
TRBJ2-2 TRBV11-2 CASSLGTGGAWDTGELFF
TRBJ2-4 TRBV5-1 CASSFDGQGGQYF
TRBJ2-3 TRBV5-1 CASSSLLAGVEDTQYF
TRBJ2-1 TRBV29-1 CSVEGREHNEQFF
TRBJ2-1 TRBV29-1 CSVDGQRNEQFF
TRBJ2-7 TRBV20-1 CSARGVRGGSYEQYF
TRBJ2-3 TRBV27 CASSIRLAVRPSTDTQYF
TRBJ2-3 TRBV20-1 CSARGVVRTDTDTQYF
TRBJ2-1 TRBV6-1 CAVPGLASGEQFF
TRBJ2-2 TRBV4-1 CASSQFTGELFF
TRBJ2-1 TRBV25-1 CASSPGSGQFF
TRBJ1-2 TRBV29-1 CSVKAATPYGYTF
TRBJ2-3 TRBV25-1 CASSEGRIISRDTDTQYF
TRBJ2-5 TRBV3-1 CASSLRDFQETQYF
TRBJ1-2 TRBV7-3 CASSLMGQPNYGYTF
TRBJ2-2 TRBV6-6 CASSYEGDGTGELFF
TRBJ2-2 TRBV19 CATVPGQDGGRGGELFF
TRBJ2-1 TRBV18 CASSPPGLVSEQFF
TRBJ2-1 TRBV5-1 CASTQEGRGGNEQFF
TRBJ2-6 TRBV11-2 CASSSLGVLTF
TRBJ2-7 TRBV11-3 CASSAGYEQYF
TRBJ1-1 TRBV15 CATSSPPGGNTEAFF
TRBJ1-1 TRBV7-3 CASSSQGAQGAFF
TRBJ2-7 TRBV15 CATSSGTSLALEQYF
TRBJ2-4 TRBV24-1 CVTSDSGDPGVQYF
TRBJ2-7 TRBV12-5 CASGLTADYEQYF
TRBJ1-5 TRBV15 CATSRDKGPGQPQHF
TRBJ2-1 TRBV15 CATSRWGLGNEQFF
TRBJ2-1 TRBV24-1 CATSDPNRFGNEQFF
TRBJ2-2 TRBV14 CASSQVFPGELFF
TRBJ2-5 TRBV12-3/TRBV12-4 CASSLLGGVVETQYF
TRBJ2-2 TRBV5-1 CASSLVWAGELFF
TRBJ2-2 TRBV3-1 CASSQEVNTGELFF
TRBJ1-4 TRBV25-1 CASSPYRDRDEKLFF
TRBJ2-2 TRBV5-6 CASSRVSGELFF
TRBJ2-4 TRBV6-5 CASSYATGSQARIQYF
TRBJ2-3 TRBV6-5 CASSYSLAGGNTDTQYF
TRBJ1-2 TRBV4-1 CASSQRWINYGYTF
TRBJ2-7 TRBV29-1 CSVPGEAPYEQYF
TRBJ2-3 TRBV27 CASTTLGGSTDTQYF
TRBJ2-1 TRBV24-1 CATSDGQGNEQFF
TRBJ2-1 TRBV4-2 CASSQDRTIPEQFF